A single sample is the source of the 28 T cell receptor beta chains below, sequenced in a study of blood T cell repertoires in COVID-19. Sequencing used immunoSEQ multiplex PCR; TCRdb keeps in-frame clones, though not all of them. The sample carries about 410,000 clones, about 89% recorded once. The sample comprised peripheral blood. Receptors were obtained from a woman between 35 and 50 years old with COVID-19, enrolled during active disease.

The J gene is TRBJ1-1, the V gene TRBV4-1, with D perhaps TRBD1 (6 bases). The ends were cut back, 0 bases at V and 4 bases at J, with 15 bases in the middle. CDR1 MGHRA and CDR2 YSYEKL come from the germline V gene. The CDR3 has 16 residues. The CDR3 loop is CASSQESHRGGTEAFF. Written as DNA, the CDR3 is TGCGCCAGCAGCCAAGAATCTCATAGGGGGGGCACTGAAGCTTTCTTT.

The gene calls are TRBV27 and TRBJ2-5; 10 nucleotides match TRBD1. Germline V gene sequence: CDR1 MNHEY, CDR2 SMNVEV (reference sequence). This CDR3 has 13 residues. V was pared by 10 bases and J by 5 bases, with 7 bases of the junction left unmatched. This chain's CDR3 is CAIATGGRETQYF. The CDR3 DNA reads as TGTGCCATCGCGACAGGGGGCAGGGAGACCCAGTACTTC.

V gene TRBV6-4 combines with J gene TRBJ1-6; weak D call: TRBD1 (5 bases). V lost 6 bases and J lost 4, with 10 bases in between. The CDR3 spans 14 residues. Germline CDR1 MRHNA, CDR2 SNTAGT. In DNA, the CDR3 is TGTGCCAGCAGGCCGACAGAGTATAATTCACCCCTCCACTTT. Translated, it gives CASRPTEYNSPLHF.

This clone was detected only a few times. This specimen includes other DNA sequences encoding the same CDR3. The chain links TRBV7-9 to TRBJ2-7, with 8 bases matching TRBD1. The CDR3 has 14 residues. CDR1 and CDR2 from the germline V gene are SEHNR and FQNEAQ (reference sequence). Trimming cost V 5 bases and J 3 bases; bases outside gene matches: 6. The CDR3 DNA sequence: TGTGCCAGCAGCCATAGGGACAGGAACTACGAGCAGTACTTC. Translated, it gives CASSHRDRNYEQYF.

The chain employs TRBV27 and TRBJ2-7; 8 nucleotides line up with TRBD2. The V segment lost 2 bases and the J segment 0 bases; nucleotides outside the gene matches: 3. The V gene's germline CDR1 is MNHEY and CDR2 SMNVEV (reference sequence). There are 15 residues in the CDR3. CDR3 coding DNA: TGTGCCAGCAGTTTACGCGGGGGGCCCTCCTACGAGCAGTACTTC. Amino acids: CASSLRGGPSYEQYF.

This clone was seen just once. The J gene is TRBJ2-1, the V gene TRBV28; TRBD1 matches 8 bases. The junction had 8 bases not matched to a gene; V was cut back by 4 bases and J by 6 bases. The CDR3 loop spans 15 amino acids. Germline V gene sequence: CDR1 MDHEN, CDR2 SYDVKM. CDR3 residues: CASSSPWTGSNEQFF. The CDR3 nucleotides are TGTGCCAGCAGTTCTCCGTGGACAGGGAGCAATGAGCAGTTCTTC. Full variable domain (outside the CDR3, taken from reference TRBV28 and TRBJ2-1): DVKVTQSSRYLVKRTGEKVFLECVQDMDHENMFWYRQDPGLGLRLIYFSYDVKMKEKGDIPEGYSVSREKKERFSLILESASTNQTSMYLCASSSPWTGSNEQFFGPGTRLTVL.

This clone has just a few counts. The chain is built from TRBV29-1 and TRBJ2-3, with D perhaps TRBD1 (5 bases). Trimming left V 4 bases short and J 2 bases short, with 10 bases between. Germline V lookup: CDR1 SQVTM, CDR2 ANQGSEA. The CDR3 has 13 residues. The CDR3 loop reads CSVVGRYTDTQYF. CDR3 DNA: TGCAGCGTTGTGGGGCGGTACACAGATACGCAGTATTTT.

By share, this clone counts as medium-sized. The chain joins TRBV29-1 to TRBJ2-2; 8 bases match TRBD1. CDR1 SQVTM and CDR2 ANQGSEA come from the germline V gene. With 7 bases clipped from V and 3 bases from J, the junction kept 10 bases outside the gene matches. The length of the CDR3 is 15 residues. CDR3 amino acids: CSGRSGTGDTGELFF. DNA for the CDR3: TGCAGCGGCCGCTCCGGGACAGGCGACACCGGGGAGCTGTTTTTT.

The chain is built from TRBV7-8 and TRBJ1-4; 7 bases fit TRBD1. V dropped 6 bases and J dropped 5; count of bases not matched to a gene: 6. Germline CDR1 reads SGHVS; CDR2 reads FQNEAQ. This CDR3 is built from 14 residues. CDR3 sequence reads: CASRKGTANEKLFF. CDR3 nucleotide sequence: TGTGCCAGCAGAAAGGGGACAGCGAATGAAAAACTGTTTTTT.

This clone was detected once. The chain joins TRBV5-3 to TRBJ1-2; 10 bases match TRBD1. TRBV5-3 is flagged as an ORF with uncertain function. CDR3 size: 15 residues. With 3 bases clipped from V and 5 bases from J, the junction kept 7 bases outside the gene matches. This chain's CDR3 is CARSSRDRGDYGYTF. CDR3 in DNA: TGTGCCAGAAGCTCCCGGGACAGGGGTGATTATGGCTACACCTTC.

This clone came up a few times. This chain links TRBV19 with TRBJ2-3; D is possibly TRBD1 (6 bases). V lost 3 bases and J lost 4, with 11 bases in between. This CDR3 spans 14 amino acids. Germline V lookup: CDR1 LNHDA, CDR2 SQIVND (reference sequence). The CDR3: CASSISRGADTQYF. CDR3 sequence (DNA): TGTGCCAGTAGTATTAGCAGGGGTGCAGATACGCAGTATTTT.

The chain employs TRBV4-2 and TRBJ2-5; D gene ambiguous. CDR3 length: 14 residues. The V end lost 0 bases, the J end lost 2 bases, and 7 bases lay between the germline ends. Germline lookup yields CDR1 LGHNA and CDR2 YNFKEQ. The CDR3 is CASSQDRYQETQYF. In DNA, the CDR3 is TGTGCCAGCAGCCAAGATCGTTATCAAGAGACCCAGTACTTC.

V gene TRBV10-3 combines with J gene TRBJ2-7; 8 nucleotides match TRBD2. The CDR3 loop spans 13 amino acids. Germline V gene lookup returns CDR1 ENHRY and CDR2 SYGVKD. V gave up 7 bases and J gave up 0 bases; unmatched junction bases: 2. The CDR3 region is CAITGGNSYEQYF. CDR3 nucleotides: TGTGCCATCACGGGAGGGAACTCCTACGAGCAGTACTTC.

The chain is built from TRBV19 and TRBJ2-3; possible D gene TRBD1, 5 bases. The CDR3 length is 14 residues. With 6 bases removed from V and 0 bases from J, the gap between germline ends came to 10 bases. In germline, CDR1 is LNHDA, CDR2 SQIVND (reference sequence). CDR3 sequence (DNA): TGTGCCAGTAGCCAGGGTCGTAGCACAGATACGCAGTATTTT. Residues: CASSQGRSTDTQYF.

The V call is TRBV28, the J call TRBJ1-5, with TRBD1 matching 8 bases. Trimming cost V 8 bases and J 4 bases; bases outside gene matches: 10. Germline-derived CDR1 and CDR2 are MDHEN and SYDVKM. The CDR3 has 15 residues. CDR3 amino acids: CASHRSTGGNQPQHF. CDR3 nucleotides: TGTGCCAGCCATAGAAGTACAGGGGGGAATCAGCCCCAGCATTTT.

This chain joins TRBV2 and TRBJ2-1; D is ambiguous. The germline V and J ends were trimmed by 3 bases and 1 base, with 10 bases remaining between them. Germline-derived CDR1 and CDR2 are SNHLY and FYNNEI. This CDR3 contains 15 residues. The CDR3 nucleotides are TGTGCCAGCAGTGATTGGTCGGGTTCCTACAATGAGCAGTTCTTC. It codes for CASSDWSGSYNEQFF.

The rearrangement joins TRBV19 to TRBJ1-3, with 8 bases that match TRBD1. CDR1 is LNHDA, CDR2 SQIVND, per germline (reference sequence). With V trimmed by 7 bases and J by 0 bases, 20 bases remained unmatched. The CDR3 runs 20 residues. The CDR3 loop is CASTKGQGAIVIASGNTIYF. The CDR3 DNA sequence: TGTGCCAGTACTAAAGGACAGGGTGCCATCGTAATCGCCTCTGGAAACACCATATATTTT.

On this clone: The junction departs from germline at one end; a sequencing error may be responsible. CDR3 bases: TGTGCCAGCAGTTTAACCTTGCCCCTACCCCACTTC. Protein sequence: CASSLTLPLPHF. The rearrangement joins TRBV12-3 or TRBV12-4 to TRBJ2-5; no reliable D call. CDR3 length: 12 amino acids.

The V gene is TRBV27, the J gene TRBJ1-2; D possibly corresponds to TRBD1 (6 bases). V lost 6 bases and J 4 bases, leaving 21 bases between the germline ends. Germline V gene lookup returns CDR1 MNHEY and CDR2 SMNVEV (reference sequence). The CDR3 extends over 16 amino acids. This chain's CDR3 is CASSGVVGGQGYGYTF. The CDR3 DNA reads as TGTGCCAGCAGCGGTGTGGTCGGGGGGCAAGGCTATGGCTACACCTTC.

The chain employs TRBV3-1 (or the pseudogene TRBV3-2) and TRBJ2-1, with 10 bases identical to TRBD2. The CDR3 has 21 residues. The V gene end was trimmed by 3 bases and the J gene end by 8 bases; junction bases not matched to a gene: 25. Germline CDR1 LGHDT, CDR2 YNNKEL (reference sequence). This CDR3 reads CASSHPQTSGGASSLSDEQFF. The CDR3 bases are TGTGCCAGCAGCCACCCTCAAACAAGCGGGGGGGCCAGTTCTCTAAGCGATGAGCAGTTCTTC.

The chain links TRBV7-9 to TRBJ2-1; 8 bases map to TRBD2. The CDR3 has 16 residues. Per germline, CDR1 SEHNR and CDR2 FQNEAQ (reference sequence). The V and J ends lost 5 bases and 3 bases, in that order; junction bases with no gene match: 9. CDR3 DNA sequence: TGTGCCAGCAGCCAACAAGTCGGGAGGGGCTACAATGAGCAGTTCTTC. This codes for CASSQQVGRGYNEQFF.

The chain has TRBV30 and TRBJ2-1; D is ambiguous. The CDR3 covers 13 residues. CDR1 is GTSNPN and CDR2 is SVGIG in the germline V gene (reference sequence). The V gene lost 0 bases and the J gene lost 5 bases, with 8 bases spanning the gap. The CDR3 loop is CAWSVSQNNEQFF. DNA of the CDR3: TGTGCCTGGAGTGTATCGCAGAACAATGAGCAGTTCTTC.

The chain links TRBV5-4 to TRBJ2-3; 14 nucleotides match TRBD2. The CDR3 runs 16 residues. V lost 3 bases and J lost 3; bases outside the gene matches: 3. CDR1 and CDR2 (germline): SGHNT, YYREEE (reference sequence). CDR3 sequence: CASSSGLAGVTDTQYF. The CDR3 nucleotides are TGTGCCAGCAGCTCGGGACTAGCGGGAGTAACAGATACGCAGTATTTT. Using reference TRBV5-4 and TRBJ2-3 for the parts outside the CDR3, the full variable domain is ETGVTQSPTHLIKTRGQQVTLRCSSQSGHNTVSWYQQALGQGPQFIFQYYREEENGRGNFPPRFSGLQFPNYSSELNVNALELDDSALYLCASSSGLAGVTDTQYFGPGTRLTVL.

This chain joins TRBV24-1 and TRBJ2-7, with 8 bases that match TRBD1. Germline V gives CDR1 KGHDR, CDR2 SFDVKD. This CDR3 has 14 residues. J was trimmed by 3 bases and V by 5 bases; bases with no gene match: 5. CDR3 region: CATSGTGGRYEQYF. The CDR3 DNA is TGTGCCACCAGTGGCACAGGGGGACGCTACGAGCAGTACTTC.

V usage is TRBV5-5 and J usage is TRBJ1-2; TRBD1 matches 8 bases. Looked up from germline, CDR1 is SGHKS and CDR2 is YYEKEE (reference sequence). V lost 0 bases, J lost 6 bases, and 4 bases stayed unmatched. The CDR3 runs to 14 residues. In DNA, the CDR3 is TGTGCCAGCAGCTTGGCCCAGGGGGCGGATGGCTACACCTTC. It specifies CASSLAQGADGYTF. Combining the CDR3 with reference TRBV5-5 and TRBJ1-2 gives the whole variable domain DAGVTQSPTHLIKTRGQQVTLRCSPISGHKSVSWYQQVLGQGPQFIFQYYEKEERGRGNFPDRFSARQFPNYSSELNVNALLLGDSALYLCASSLAQGADGYTFGSGTRLTVV.

This chain uses TRBV7-2 with TRBJ2-7; 7 bases align to TRBD2. Looked up from germline, CDR1 is SGHTA and CDR2 is FQGNSA. CDR3 length: 16 amino acids. Trimming cost V 2 bases and J 5 bases; bases outside gene matches: 12. The CDR3 protein is CASSLSARLAGDEQYF. In nucleotides, the CDR3 is TGTGCCAGCAGCTTATCAGCTAGACTAGCCGGGGACGAGCAGTACTTC.

The rearrangement uses TRBV5-1 and TRBJ2-7, with TRBD1 matching over 7 bases. J gave up 2 bases and V 6 bases, and 14 bases lay outside the gene matches. Germline V gene data show CDR1 as SGHRS and CDR2 as YFSETQ. The CDR3 sequence is 16 residues long. The DNA of the CDR3 is TGCGCCAGCACCAGGGTTGCAGGGACAGTACCCTACGAGCAGTACTTC. It translates to CASTRVAGTVPYEQYF.

The chain is built from TRBV7-2 and TRBJ2-7, with D maybe TRBD2 (7 bases). V was shortened by 4 bases and J by 4 bases, with 17 bases between the two germline ends. This CDR3 is 15 amino acids long. Germline V gene data show CDR1 as SGHTA and CDR2 as FQGNSA. CDR3 DNA: TGTGCCAGCAGCTCCGGGGGGCGGGAGCTGTACGAGCAGTACTTC. This encodes CASSSGGRELYEQYF.